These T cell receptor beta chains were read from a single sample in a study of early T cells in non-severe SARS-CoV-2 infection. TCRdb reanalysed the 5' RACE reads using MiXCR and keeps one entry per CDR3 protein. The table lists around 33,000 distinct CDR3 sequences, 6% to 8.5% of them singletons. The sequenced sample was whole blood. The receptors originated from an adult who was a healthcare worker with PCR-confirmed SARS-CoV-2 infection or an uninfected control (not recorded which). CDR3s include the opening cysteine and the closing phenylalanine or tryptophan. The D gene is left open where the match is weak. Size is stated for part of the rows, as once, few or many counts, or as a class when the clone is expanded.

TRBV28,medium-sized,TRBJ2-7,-,CASSFAGRLQYF,TGTGCCAGCAGTTTTGCGGGAAGACTGCAGTACTTC
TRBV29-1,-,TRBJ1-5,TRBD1,CSVGQGDQPQHF,TGCAGCGTCGGACAGGGGGATCAGCCCCAGCATTTT
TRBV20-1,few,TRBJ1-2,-,CSARRLRGYTF,TGCAGTGCCCGAAGGCTTCGGGGCTACACCTTC
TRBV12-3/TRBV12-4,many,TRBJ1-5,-,CASSPRRGSNQPQHF,TGTGCCAGCAGTCCCCGGAGGGGTAGCAATCAGCCCCAGCATTTT
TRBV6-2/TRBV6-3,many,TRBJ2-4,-,CASSQAGAKNIQYF,TGTGCCAGCAGCCAAGCGGGAGCCAAAAACATTCAGTACTTC
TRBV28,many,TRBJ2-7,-,CASRSPWGYEQYF,TGTGCCAGCAGAAGCCCCTGGGGTTACGAGCAGTACTTC
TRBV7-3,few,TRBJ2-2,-,CASSLNEGANTGELFF,TGTGCCAGCAGCCTAAACGAGGGGGCGAACACCGGGGAGCTGTTTTTT
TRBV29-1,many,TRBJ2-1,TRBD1,CSVLPGQGRNEQFF,TGCAGCGTGCTTCCGGGACAGGGTCGCAATGAGCAGTTCTTC
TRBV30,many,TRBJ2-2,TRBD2,CAWSRLATNTGELFF,TGTGCCTGGAGTCGACTAGCGACGAACACCGGGGAGCTGTTTTTT
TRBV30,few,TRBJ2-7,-,CAWTPGAGAYEQYF,TGTGCCTGGACCCCCGGGGCAGGGGCGTACGAGCAGTACTTC
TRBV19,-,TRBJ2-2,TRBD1,CASSIPLDRANTGELFF,TGTGCCAGTAGTATCCCCCTCGACAGGGCGAACACCGGGGAGCTGTTTTTT
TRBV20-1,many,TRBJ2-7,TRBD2,CSAPNSGSENEQYF,TGCAGTGCTCCCAATAGCGGGAGTGAGAACGAGCAGTACTTC
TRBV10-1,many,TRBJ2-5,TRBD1,CASSESDRGKETQYF,TGCGCCAGCAGTGAGTCGGACAGGGGAAAAGAGACCCAGTACTTC
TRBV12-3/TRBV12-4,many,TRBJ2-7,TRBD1,CASSQGQGAVYEQYF,TGTGCCAGCAGCCAGGGACAGGGGGCGGTCTACGAGCAGTACTTC
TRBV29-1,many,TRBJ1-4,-,CSVGQNEKLFF,TGCAGCGTTGGGCAAAATGAAAAACTGTTTTTT
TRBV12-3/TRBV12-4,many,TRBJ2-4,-,CASSFGGEDIQYF,TGTGCCAGCAGTTTTGGGGGCGAGGACATTCAGTACTTC
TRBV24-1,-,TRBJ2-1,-,CATSDADWVDNEQFF,TGTGCCACCAGTGATGCGGACTGGGTAGACAATGAGCAGTTCTTC
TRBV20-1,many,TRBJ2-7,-,CSAPMDATSYEQYF,TGCAGTGCCCCAATGGACGCCACCTCCTACGAGCAGTACTTC
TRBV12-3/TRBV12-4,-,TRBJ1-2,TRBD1,CASSSPTGFFGYTF,TGTGCCAGCAGTTCGCCGACAGGGTTTTTTGGCTACACCTTC
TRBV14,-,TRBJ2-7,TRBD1,CASSRTDRAAYEQYF,TGTGCCAGCAGCCGGACGGACAGGGCTGCCTACGAGCAGTACTTC
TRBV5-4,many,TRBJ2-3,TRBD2,CASSLGLAGKDTQYF,TGTGCCAGCAGCTTAGGACTAGCGGGAAAAGATACGCAGTATTTT
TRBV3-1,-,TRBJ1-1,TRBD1,CASSPTGTGGTEAFF,TGTGCCAGCAGCCCTACCGGGACAGGGGGCACTGAAGCTTTCTTT
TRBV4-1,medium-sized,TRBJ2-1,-,CASSQAGPNEQFF,TGCGCCAGCAGCCAAGCTGGCCCCAATGAGCAGTTCTTC
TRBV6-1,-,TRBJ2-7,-,CASSEARYQIRIGEQYF,TGTGCCAGCAGTGAAGCGCGATATCAGATCCGGATCGGCGAGCAGTACTTC
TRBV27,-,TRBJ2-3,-,CASSPAGAGEDTQYF,TGTGCCAGCAGTCCGGCGGGGGCGGGAGAGGATACGCAGTATTTT
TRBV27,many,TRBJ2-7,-,CASTSQGLEQYF,TGTGCCAGCACGTCCCAGGGTCTGGAGCAGTACTTC
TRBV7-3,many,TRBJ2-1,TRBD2,CASSLMGEGLYNEQFF,TGTGCCAGCAGCTTAATGGGGGAGGGATTATACAATGAGCAGTTCTTC
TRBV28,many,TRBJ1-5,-,CASSLFFAGDISNQPQHF,TGTGCCAGCAGTTTATTTTTTGCCGGGGACATTAGCAATCAGCCCCAGCATTTT
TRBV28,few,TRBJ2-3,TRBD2,CASSSSGRADTQYF,TGTGCCAGCAGTTCTAGCGGGAGGGCGGATACGCAGTATTTT
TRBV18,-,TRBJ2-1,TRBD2,CASSPGGDEQFF,TGTGCCAGCTCACCAGGGGGGGATGAGCAGTTCTTC
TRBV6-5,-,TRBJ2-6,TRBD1,CASGYRGQGAGANVLTF,TGTGCCAGCGGTTACCGGGGACAGGGTGCCGGGGCCAACGTCCTGACTTTC
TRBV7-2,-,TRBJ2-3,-,CASSYSTDTQYF,TGTGCCAGCAGCTATAGCACAGATACGCAGTATTTT
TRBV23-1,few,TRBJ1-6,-,CASNWWPLHF,TGCGCCAGCAACTGGTGGCCCCTCCACTTT
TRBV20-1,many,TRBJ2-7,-,CSGKGESYEQYF,TGCAGTGGGAAAGGGGAGTCCTACGAGCAGTACTTC
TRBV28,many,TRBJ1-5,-,CASNGGSEGNQPQHF,TGTGCCAGCAACGGCGGGTCTGAGGGCAATCAGCCCCAGCATTTT
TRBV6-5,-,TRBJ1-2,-,CASGKNPNYGYTF,TGTGCCAGCGGGAAAAACCCTAACTATGGCTACACCTTC
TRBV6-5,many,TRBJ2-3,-,CASSYRQPDTQYF,TGTGCCAGCAGTTACCGGCAGCCAGATACGCAGTATTTT
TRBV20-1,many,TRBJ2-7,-,CSARDMRGSSYEQYF,TGCAGTGCTAGAGATATGCGGGGTAGCTCCTACGAGCAGTACTTC
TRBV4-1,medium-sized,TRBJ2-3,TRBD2,CASSSTGTSGTILGDTQYF,TGCGCCAGCAGCTCCACCGGGACTAGCGGGACCATCCTCGGGGATACGCAGTATTTT
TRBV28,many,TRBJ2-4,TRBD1,CASSEEGAAKNIQYF,TGTGCCAGCAGTGAAGAGGGGGCGGCCAAAAACATTCAGTACTTC
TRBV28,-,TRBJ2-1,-,CASSYTREQFF,TGTGCCAGCAGTTATACACGTGAGCAGTTCTTC
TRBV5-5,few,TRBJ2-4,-,CASSLVEGASQYF,TGTGCCAGCAGCTTGGTGGAGGGGGCGAGTCAGTACTTC
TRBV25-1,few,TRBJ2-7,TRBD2,CASGRDYHSEQYF,TGTGCCAGCGGCCGGGACTACCACTCCGAGCAGTACTTC
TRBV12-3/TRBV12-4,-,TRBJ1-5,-,CASSHDGSNQPQHF,TGTGCCAGCAGCCACGATGGTAGCAATCAGCCCCAGCATTTT
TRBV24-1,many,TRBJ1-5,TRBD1,CATSDYRQGDNQPQHF,TGTGCCACCAGTGATTACCGACAGGGTGACAATCAGCCCCAGCATTTT